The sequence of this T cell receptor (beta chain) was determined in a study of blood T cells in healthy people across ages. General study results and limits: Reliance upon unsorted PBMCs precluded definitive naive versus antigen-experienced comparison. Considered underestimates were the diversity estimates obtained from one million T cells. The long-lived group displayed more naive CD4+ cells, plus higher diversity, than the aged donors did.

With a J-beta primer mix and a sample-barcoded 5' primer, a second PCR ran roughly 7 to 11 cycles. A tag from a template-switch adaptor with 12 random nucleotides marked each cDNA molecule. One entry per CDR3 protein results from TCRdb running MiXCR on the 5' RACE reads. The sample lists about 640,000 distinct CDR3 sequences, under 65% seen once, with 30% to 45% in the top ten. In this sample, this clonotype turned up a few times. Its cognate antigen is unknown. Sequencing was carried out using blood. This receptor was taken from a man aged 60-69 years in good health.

The CDR3 DNA follows: TGTGCCAGCAGTTACGGACAGGGAGGGGGAGATACGCAGTATTTT. Protein sequence: CASSYGQGGGDTQYF. This chain links TRBV12-3 or TRBV12-4 with TRBJ2-3, with D maybe TRBD1 (8 bases). The CDR3 sequence is 15 residues long. V was cut by 4 bases and J by 5 bases, with 16 bases left in between.